A selection of T cell receptor beta chains follows, all from one sample in a study of T cells in Graves' hyperthyroidism and ophthalmopathy. MiXCR was run by TCRdb on the multiplex PCR reads, yielding one entry per CDR3 protein. The top ten hold 4.3% of the sample, which has approximately 610,000 distinct CDR3 sequences, 14% to 15% seen once. The sequenced sample consisted of blood. The receptors shown here come from a woman between 40 and 55 years old with Graves' ophthalmopathy. Each CDR3 is given with its conserved first and last residue. The D gene is left open where the match is weak.

>TRBV12-3/TRBV12-4|NA|TRBJ1-1
CASRISGGMTEAFF
>TRBV30|NA|TRBJ2-7
CAWSRSLMEQYF
>TRBV12-3/TRBV12-4|NA|TRBJ2-2
CASSRRWDTGELFF
>TRBV28|NA|TRBJ1-2
CASSLQAFYGYTF
>TRBV4-2|TRBD2|TRBJ2-5
CASSLGLLAGAPQETQYF
>TRBV12-3/TRBV12-4|NA|TRBJ2-7
CASNDRDTFCEQYF
>TRBV20-1|TRBD2|TRBJ2-1
CSAFSYEGGEPRNEQFF
>TRBV6-1|TRBD1|TRBJ1-5
CASIQGGDGNQPQHF
>TRBV28|NA|TRBJ2-1
CASTGWTVNEQFF
>TRBV24-1|NA|TRBJ2-2
CATSDPGFTGELFF
>TRBV7-9|NA|TRBJ1-2
CASSLAPLIYGYTF
>TRBV7-2|NA|TRBJ2-2
CASSQGQNTGELFF
>TRBV28|NA|TRBJ1-2
CASLGDNYGYTF
>TRBV12-3/TRBV12-4|NA|TRBJ1-2
CASSPGGVNYGYTF
>TRBV15|NA|TRBJ1-2
CATSRAPLGGANYGYTF
>TRBV12-3/TRBV12-4|NA|TRBJ1-5
CASSSRQVNQPQHF
>TRBV15|NA|TRBJ2-7
CATSRDPLPGEQYF
>TRBV7-2|NA|TRBJ1-5
CASSLHYNQPQHF
>TRBV2|NA|TRBJ1-1
CASSEALIVSPEAFF
>TRBV12-3/TRBV12-4|NA|TRBJ1-1
CASSLPGRPNTEAFF
>TRBV6-1|NA|TRBJ1-3
CATSTDGNTIYF
>TRBV5-1|NA|TRBJ2-5
CASRQLTGIETQYF
>TRBV10-3|NA|TRBJ2-2
CAISESEQNTGELFF
>TRBV6-5|TRBD1|TRBJ1-5
CASSSFQGVPQPQHF
>TRBV2|NA|TRBJ1-5
CASGEGGDQPQHF
>TRBV19|NA|TRBJ2-7
CASSPLGARGLYEQYF
>TRBV7-8|NA|TRBJ1-1
CASSFRDTPRGTEAFF
>TRBV28|NA|TRBJ1-1
CASRLDKAFF
>TRBV6-2/TRBV6-3|TRBD2|TRBJ2-7
CASSYLSSGTSYEQYF
>TRBV6-5|NA|TRBJ1-2
CASSYGQSANYGYTF
>TRBV3-1|NA|TRBJ2-7
CASSRPGLPLRLEQYF
>TRBV28|NA|TRBJ1-6
CASSSSNSPLHF
>TRBV7-9|NA|TRBJ2-7
CASSLVQGWVYEQYF
>TRBV19|NA|TRBJ1-2
CASSEEGANYGYTF
>TRBV3-1|NA|TRBJ2-4
CASSRDTIQNIQYF
>TRBV6-5|TRBD1|TRBJ2-2
CASSYVGTDSNTGELFF
>TRBV28|TRBD1|TRBJ2-7
CASSLFPGTGRPEQYF
>TRBV4-1|TRBD1|TRBJ2-7
CASSQEITLGGFSSYEQYF
>TRBV9|NA|TRBJ2-2
CASSVGQGMNTGELFF
>TRBV6-2/TRBV6-3|TRBD2|TRBJ2-7
CASTPTGGGESSYEQYF
>TRBV30|NA|TRBJ1-5
CAWSVGMGNQPQHF
>TRBV29-1|NA|TRBJ2-2
CSVGTQVELFF
>TRBV19|NA|TRBJ1-5
CASSIAGVQYNQPQHF
>TRBV10-3|TRBD2|TRBJ2-7
CAISESAGLADEQYF
>TRBV4-1|TRBD2|TRBJ2-3
CASSQVQRGTSTDTQYF
>TRBV20-1|NA|TRBJ1-5
CSARELAENQPQHF
>TRBV5-8|NA|TRBJ1-5
CASSFDNNQPQHF
>TRBV28|TRBD2|TRBJ2-7
CASSSPTSGYYEQYF
>TRBV6-1|NA|TRBJ2-7
CASSGDFTYERYF
>TRBV7-9|NA|TRBJ1-2
CASSLAGHNYGYTF
>TRBV28|NA|TRBJ1-6
CASSLVQEESPLHF
>TRBV5-4|TRBD2|TRBJ2-7
CASSIDSSGSVDEQYF
>TRBV3-1|TRBD1|TRBJ2-7
CASSPTGVGGQYF
>TRBV28|NA|TRBJ1-2
CASSGNLQGAYGYTF
>TRBV15|TRBD1|TRBJ1-1
CATSRTGVSTEAFF
>TRBV28|NA|TRBJ2-2
CASSFPAQSANTGELFF
>TRBV30|TRBD1|TRBJ2-7
CAWNNPQQGIYEQYF
>TRBV6-5|NA|TRBJ1-1
CASSYTSTANTEAFF
>TRBV2|NA|TRBJ2-7
CASSVGLLAYEQYF